These 18 T cell receptor beta chains were all obtained from the same sample, sequenced in a study of blood T cell repertoires in COVID-19 (dated by TCRdb to 2018 to 2021). The method was the immunoSEQ multiplex PCR assay. TCRdb stores this immuneACCESS table with in-frame sequences only. Part of the clones is absent; in the studies checked, under half of the shortfall reflects unresolved V genes, and no reason is known for the rest. The sample table contains approximately 250,000 clones; only one count was recorded for around 89% of them. 3.5% to 4.5% of the sample is held by the ten biggest clonotypes. The sample was PBMCs or T cells enriched from blood (not recorded which). These receptors all come from a young woman who had recovered from COVID-19.

V usage is TRBV15 and J usage is TRBJ2-7; the D gene is possibly TRBD1 (5 bases). CDR1 and CDR2 (germline): LNHNV, YYDKDF (reference sequence). The CDR3 length is 14 residues. The V end lost 4 bases, the J end lost 2 bases, and 12 bases lay between the germline ends. For the CDR3, the DNA is TGTGCCACCAGCACTCAAACAGGCCCCTACGAGCAGTACTTC. It yields the protein CATSTQTGPYEQYF.

The gene calls are TRBV5-1 and TRBJ2-1, with 10 bases fitting TRBD2. Germline trimming cut 2 bases from V and 4 bases from J; bases unmatched to any gene: 9. This CDR3 contains 17 residues. Germline V gene data show CDR1 as SGHRS and CDR2 as YFSETQ. The CDR3 spells CASSLAPGLASYNEQFF. The CDR3 DNA reads as TGCGCCAGCAGCTTAGCTCCGGGACTAGCGTCTTACAATGAGCAGTTCTTC. Together with reference TRBV5-1 and TRBJ2-1, the CDR3 gives the full variable domain: KAGVTQTPRYLIKTRGQQVTLSCSPISGHRSVSWYQQTPGQGLQFLFEYFSETQRNKGNFPGRFSGRQFSNSRSEMNVSTLELGDSALYLCASSLAPGLASYNEQFFGPGTRLTVL.

The CDR3 protein is CASSIGTPSGSISYEQYF. The CDR3 DNA is TGTGCCAGTAGTATAGGAACGCCCAGCGGGTCAATCTCCTACGAGCAGTACTTC. The V call is TRBV19, the J call TRBJ2-7; perhaps TRBD2 as D (6 bases). The germline gives CDR1 LNHDA, CDR2 SQIVND (reference sequence). The length of the CDR3 is 18 residues. The V gene lost 1 base and the J gene lost 0 bases, with 19 bases spanning the gap.

The chain uses TRBV24-1 and TRBJ2-7; D remains ambiguous. With 5 bases removed from V and 2 bases from J, the gap between germline ends came to 9 bases. The CDR3 totals 13 residues. CDR1 and CDR2 from the germline V gene are KGHDR and SFDVKD. The CDR3 DNA sequence: TGTGCCACCAGTGCCACAGAGACCTACGAGCAGTACTTC. It yields the protein CATSATETYEQYF.

This chain joins TRBV2 and TRBJ1-2; D uncertain. The V gene's germline CDR1 is SNHLY and CDR2 FYNNEI. The CDR3 extends over 13 amino acids. Trimming stripped 0 bases from V and 3 bases from J, with 5 bases between. CDR3 sequence: CASSEALDYGYTF. CDR3 bases: TGTGCCAGCAGTGAAGCGTTAGACTATGGCTACACCTTC.

The chain links TRBV19 to TRBJ1-1; 7 nucleotides align to TRBD1. There are 14 residues in the CDR3. V was clipped by 7 bases and J by 3 bases; unmatched bases: 8. The germline gives CDR1 LNHDA, CDR2 SQIVND (reference sequence). The CDR3 reads CASKRGPRDTEAFF. For the CDR3, the DNA is TGTGCCAGTAAGAGGGGGCCGAGGGACACTGAAGCTTTCTTT.

The chain uses TRBV6-2 or TRBV6-3 and TRBJ2-7; 10 bases align to TRBD1. Per the germline V gene, CDR1 is MNHEY and CDR2 is SVGEGT. The trim removed 4 bases at V and 2 bases at J, leaving 5 bases unmatched. This CDR3 region has 15 residues. CDR3 sequence (DNA): TGTGCCAGCAGTTCCGGGGGACAGGGGCCCTACGAGCAGTACTTC. Encoded protein: CASSSGGQGPYEQYF.

The chain combines TRBV5-1 with TRBJ2-1; 7 bases agree with TRBD1. J gave up 7 bases and V 0 bases, and 10 bases lay outside the gene matches. Germline CDR1 SGHRS, CDR2 YFSETQ. The CDR3 has 16 amino acids. CDR3 region: CASSLATGKSQNEQFF. The CDR3 DNA sequence: TGCGCCAGCAGCTTGGCGACAGGGAAATCCCAGAATGAGCAGTTCTTC.

The rearrangement joins TRBV13 to TRBJ1-3, with D perhaps TRBD1 (5 bases). Trimming removed 6 bases at V and 4 bases at J, with 13 bases between. The CDR3 has 14 amino acids. Germline CDR1 and CDR2: PRHDT and FYEKMQ (reference sequence). This chain's CDR3 is CASSISGGGNTIYF. The CDR3 nucleotides are TGTGCCAGCAGTATTAGCGGGGGAGGAAACACCATATATTTT.

This chain joins TRBV5-1 and TRBJ1-4, with D perhaps matching TRBD1 (5 bases). Germline CDR1 reads SGHRS; CDR2 reads YFSETQ. The CDR3 has 15 amino acids. Trimming removed 3 bases from V and 2 bases from J, with 11 bases in between. In DNA form, the CDR3 reads TGCGCCAGCAGCTCATTGACAGCGACTAATGAAAAACTGTTTTTT. Translating it yields CASSSLTATNEKLFF.

The sample holds many counts of this clone. V usage is TRBV6-5 and J usage is TRBJ2-1, with 9 bases that match TRBD1. This CDR3 region has 16 residues. The V segment lost 0 bases and the J segment 2 bases; nucleotides outside the gene matches: 2. Per germline, CDR1 MNHEY and CDR2 SVGAGI. CDR3 amino acids: CASSYSDRGPYNEQFF. CDR3 nucleotide sequence: TGTGCCAGCAGTTACTCGGACAGGGGCCCCTACAATGAGCAGTTCTTC.

This sequence joins TRBV28 and TRBJ1-5; TRBD1 aligns across 9 bases. Germline V gives CDR1 MDHEN, CDR2 SYDVKM. The CDR3 is 15 amino acids. Trimming cost V 5 bases and J 4 bases; bases outside gene matches: 6. The CDR3 DNA is TGTGCCAGCAGTCTGGGACAGGGCGATAATCAGCCCCAGCATTTT. Residues: CASSLGQGDNQPQHF.

The chain has TRBV27 and TRBJ1-2, with D maybe TRBD1 (6 bases). The CDR3 totals 15 residues. Trimming took off 7 bases at V and 2 bases at J, with 17 bases between the two ends. The germline CDR1 and CDR2 sequences are MNHEY and SMNVEV (reference sequence). The CDR3 sequence is CASTAFWTDNYGYTF. The CDR3 coding sequence is TGTGCCAGCACCGCCTTCTGGACAGACAACTATGGCTACACCTTC.

The rearrangement joins TRBV7-9 to TRBJ2-3; D may be TRBD1 (7 bases). V lost 5 bases to trimming and J lost 3 bases, with 21 bases between them. The CDR3 extends over 17 amino acids. CDR1 and CDR2 from the germline V gene are SEHNR and FQNEAQ (reference sequence). The CDR3: CASSPTPRGERTDTQYF. In DNA form, the CDR3 reads TGTGCCAGCAGCCCAACCCCCAGGGGGGAACGTACAGATACGCAGTATTTT. Complete variable domain (other parts from reference TRBV7-9 and TRBJ2-3): DTGVSQNPRHKITKRGQNVTFRCDPISEHNRLYWYRQTLGQGPEFLTYFQNEAQLEKSRLLSDRFSAERPKGSFSTLEIQRTEQGDSAMYLCASSPTPRGERTDTQYFGPGTRLTVL.

The V gene is TRBV16, the J gene TRBJ2-1; no clear D. CDR1 and CDR2 (germline): KGHSY, FQNENV. V lost 5 bases and J 4 bases, leaving 18 bases between the germline ends. The CDR3 loop spans 16 amino acids. CDR3 coding DNA: TGTGCCAGCAGCGCTTCCCTACCTTACCCGTACAATGAGCAGTTCTTC. It yields the protein CASSASLPYPYNEQFF.

The rearrangement joins TRBV10-3 to TRBJ2-6; tentatively, D is TRBD2 (6 bases). CDR1 is ENHRY, CDR2 SYGVKD, per germline. The CDR3 is 17 amino acids. The V end lost 2 bases, the J end lost 1 base, and 12 bases lay between the germline ends. The CDR3: CAISEGGVYSGANVLTF. The DNA of the CDR3 is TGTGCCATCAGTGAGGGAGGGGTCTATTCTGGGGCCAACGTCCTGACTTTC.

This chain connects TRBV2 to TRBJ2-1; the match to TRBD2 covers 7 bases. The length of the CDR3 is 13 residues. Germline CDR1 reads SNHLY; CDR2 reads FYNNEI. Trimming cost V 7 bases and J 4 bases; bases outside gene matches: 4. This CDR3 is CASKREAYNEQFF. Here the CDR3 DNA reads TGTGCCAGCAAACGGGAGGCGTACAATGAGCAGTTCTTC.

The chain joins TRBV4-3 to TRBJ2-7; TRBD1 agrees at 7 bases. The V gene's germline CDR1 is LGHNA and CDR2 YSLEER. This CDR3 is 16 amino acids long. V dropped 0 bases and J dropped 5; count of bases not matched to a gene: 10. CDR3 sequence (DNA): TGCGCCAGCAGCCAAGATAGGCGGACAGGCCAAAACGAGCAGTACTTC. It translates to CASSQDRRTGQNEQYF.